The 26 T cell receptor beta chains in this list originate from one sample, sequenced in a study of shared clonotypes between healthy human individuals. Sequenced by immunoSEQ multiplex PCR; TCRdb stores in-frame clones only, minus some. The sample holds some 2.4 million clones; roughly 93% are singletons and the top ten take about 0.34%. The sequenced sample was naive CD4+ T cells from PBMCs. Subset meaning: CD45RA+ positively selected. These receptors were taken from a man younger than 35 in good health. Some clones in this sample may be carry-over from other donors' samples.

The CDR3 loop is CASREALEAFF. The CDR3 DNA sequence: TGTGCCAGCAGAGAGGCGCTTGAAGCTTTCTTT. V and J are TRBV28 and TRBJ1-1, with unresolved D. Germline values: CDR1 MDHEN, CDR2 SYDVKM. The CDR3 contains 11 residues. V was cut by 6 bases and J by 7 bases, with 9 bases left in between.

V is TRBV28 and J is TRBJ2-1; D may correspond to TRBD1 or TRBD2 (5 bases each). The CDR3 totals 15 residues. Germline values: CDR1 MDHEN, CDR2 SYDVKM. Trimming shortened V by 8 bases and J by 0 bases, and 14 bases separated the two germline ends. DNA of the CDR3: TGTGCCAGCCTGCTCCGGGGACCCTCCTACAATGAGCAGTTCTTC. Translating gives CASLLRGPSYNEQFF.

The CDR3 DNA reads as TGTGCCAGCAGTGACTTTGGGGGAAACACTGAAGCTTTCTTT. Residues: CASSDFGGNTEAFF. The genes are TRBV6-1 and TRBJ1-1; perhaps TRBD1 as D (5 bases). Germline CDR1 is MNHNS and CDR2 is SASEGT. CDR3 length: 14 residues. V gave up 3 bases and J gave up 2 bases, with 10 bases separating them.

V is TRBV7-8 and J is TRBJ1-2; D unresolved. The CDR3 length is 12 residues. The germline V gene has CDR1 SGHVS and CDR2 FQNEAQ. Trimming removed 5 bases at V and 0 bases at J, with 4 bases between. The chain's CDR3 is CASSATNYGYTF. In nucleotides, the CDR3 is TGTGCCAGCAGCGCCACTAACTATGGCTACACCTTC.

V and J are TRBV6-5 and TRBJ1-5; 7 nucleotides align to TRBD1. This CDR3 contains 15 residues. Germline V gene lookup returns CDR1 MNHEY and CDR2 SVGAGI. Germline trimming cut 5 bases from V and 2 bases from J; bases unmatched to any gene: 6. For the CDR3, the DNA is TGTGCCAGCAGTCCACGACAGGGTGGCAATCAGCCCCAGCATTTT. Its protein is CASSPRQGGNQPQHF.

The chain links TRBV6-1 to TRBJ2-5, with a tentative D call TRBD1 (6 bases). The CDR3 sequence is 14 residues long. Germline V CDR1 and CDR2: MNHNS, SASEGT. V was clipped by 4 bases and J by 4 bases, with 13 bases between them. CDR3 nucleotides: TGTGCCAGCAGTGTTAAGGGGGTTTTAGAGACCCAGTACTTC. Translated, it gives CASSVKGVLETQYF.

This CDR3 reads CSVSRPSSYNEQFF. CDR3 nucleotides: TGCAGCGTTTCTAGGCCGAGCTCCTACAATGAGCAGTTCTTC. V gene TRBV29-1 combines with J gene TRBJ2-1, with D uncertain. Trimming shortened V by 5 bases and J by 0 bases, and 11 bases separated the two germline ends. Germline V gene data show CDR1 as SQVTM and CDR2 as ANQGSEA. The CDR3 consists of 14 residues.

This clone was counted between two and nine times. The V call is TRBV30, the J call TRBJ1-5; D ambiguous. Germline loops: CDR1 GTSNPN, CDR2 SVGIG (reference sequence). The CDR3 is 14 amino acids. V was cut by 5 bases and J by 0 bases, with 11 bases left in between. DNA of the CDR3: TGTGCCTGGGCCACAGAGAATAGCAATCAGCCCCAGCATTTT. It translates to CAWATENSNQPQHF.

This rearrangement joins TRBV5-4 to TRBJ2-3, with TRBD2 matching 11 bases. The CDR3 totals 16 residues. Germline assignment: CDR1 SGHNT and CDR2 YYREEE (reference sequence). The V gene end was trimmed by 4 bases and the J gene end by 2 bases; junction bases not matched to a gene: 6. DNA of the CDR3: TGTGCCAGCAGCCGGGGACTAGCGGAAGTCACAGATACGCAGTATTTT. Its protein is CASSRGLAEVTDTQYF.

The rearrangement uses TRBV7-2 and TRBJ1-5; D is unclear. The CDR3 runs 15 residues. Trimming stripped 5 bases from V and 6 bases from J, with 17 bases between. Germline V CDR1 and CDR2: SGHTA, FQGNSA. DNA for the CDR3: TGTGCCAGCAGCACCGGCCGTGCGGAATTTCAGCCCCAGCATTTT. It encodes CASSTGRAEFQPQHF.

The CDR3 DNA reads as TGTGCCAGCAGTCGCTCGGGGCCGAATAAAGAGACCCAGTACTTC. Translating it yields CASSRSGPNKETQYF. V usage is TRBV6-6 and J usage is TRBJ2-5, with D perhaps given as TRBD1 or TRBD2 (5 bases each). CDR3 size: 15 residues. Trimming took off 5 bases at V and 3 bases at J, with 16 bases between the two ends. The germline V gene has CDR1 MNHNY and CDR2 SVGAGI (reference sequence).

V usage is TRBV29-1 and J usage is TRBJ1-4, with a tentative D call TRBD1 (6 bases). Trimming took off 4 bases at V and 5 bases at J, with 11 bases between the two ends. The CDR3 totals 13 residues. CDR1 is SQVTM and CDR2 is ANQGSEA in the germline V gene. The CDR3 nucleotides read TGCAGCGTTGCCGGCGACAGGAATGAAAAACTGTTTTTT. Its protein product is CSVAGDRNEKLFF.

The chain has TRBV5-1 and TRBJ1-5, with D possibly matching TRBD1 (5 bases). Deletions cut 4 bases from V and 9 bases from J, with 17 bases between. This CDR3 spans 14 amino acids. Germline V CDR1 and CDR2: SGHRS, YFSETQ. The CDR3, as DNA: TGCGCCAGCAGCCGGGACCGGGTACGTGGGCCCCAGCATTTT. Its protein is CASSRDRVRGPQHF.

This clone has only one observation. The chain couples TRBV11-2 to TRBJ1-1; no definite D call. CDR3 length equals 15 residues. Trimming removed 5 bases from V and 0 bases from J, with 13 bases in between. Germline loops: CDR1 SGHAT, CDR2 FQNNGV. CDR3 sequence reads: CASSPVFAMNTEAFF. As DNA, the CDR3 is TGTGCCAGCAGCCCAGTCTTTGCCATGAACACTGAAGCTTTCTTT.

The chain couples TRBV6-1 to TRBJ2-3; D is unresolved. CDR1 and CDR2 from the germline V gene are MNHNS and SASEGT. The V gene lost 6 bases and the J gene lost 7 bases, with 8 bases spanning the gap. The CDR3 spans 11 residues. CDR3 residues: CASRVQNTQYF. As DNA, the CDR3 is TGTGCCAGCAGGGTGCAAAATACGCAGTATTTT.

To note about this clone: Distinct nucleotide sequences in the sample also encode this CDR3. The chain employs TRBV5-1 and TRBJ2-1; possible D gene TRBD1, 7 bases. CDR3 length: 13 amino acids. Germline V CDR1 and CDR2: SGHRS, YFSETQ. V lost 4 bases and J lost 10, with 15 bases in between. CDR3 DNA: TGCGCCAGCAGCCTCGGACCAGGGGGGGAGCAGTTCTTC. As protein: CASSLGPGGEQFF.

J is TRBJ1-2 and V is TRBV21-1. TRBV21-1 constitutes a pseudogene. This CDR3 is 18 amino acids long. CDR3 bases: TGTGCCAGCAGAGAGGACCGGGGAACCTTCTACTATGTGTTTGGCTACACCTTC. It yields the protein CASREDRGTFYYVFGYTF.

V is TRBV7-3 and J is TRBJ2-1; TRBD2 agrees at 8 bases. The germline gives CDR1 SGHTA, CDR2 FQGTGA. J gave up 0 bases and V 5 bases, and 12 bases lay outside the gene matches. The CDR3 has 18 residues. Written as DNA, the CDR3 is TGTGCCAGCAGCACTCGGGTAGCGGGGATAAGCTCCTACAATGAGCAGTTCTTC. It encodes CASSTRVAGISSYNEQFF.

The chain combines TRBV11-1 with TRBJ1-1, with TRBD1 matching 7 bases. With 1 base clipped from V and 4 bases from J, the junction kept 3 bases outside the gene matches. The CDR3 has 14 residues. Germline loops: CDR1 SGHAT, CDR2 FQDESV (reference sequence). CDR3 DNA sequence: TGTGCCAGCAGCTTAGTGAGGGGGCGCACTGAAGCTTTCTTT. Its translation is CASSLVRGRTEAFF. Full variable domain (outside the CDR3, taken from reference TRBV11-1 and TRBJ1-1): EAEVAQSPRYKITEKSQAVAFWCDPISGHATLYWYRQILGQGPELLVQFQDESVVDDSQLPKDRFSAERLKGVDSTLKIQPAELGDSAMYLCASSLVRGRTEAFFGQGTRLTVV.

The rearrangement links TRBV19 to TRBJ1-5; D is undetermined. V lost 3 bases and J 1 base, leaving 7 bases between the germline ends. The CDR3 loop spans 14 amino acids. Germline lookup yields CDR1 LNHDA and CDR2 SQIVND (reference sequence). The CDR3, as DNA: TGTGCCAGTAGTATCTGGAGCAGCAATCAGCCCCAGCATTTT. Protein sequence: CASSIWSSNQPQHF.

As concerns this clone: Other DNA sequences from this sample encode an identical CDR3 as well. This sequence joins TRBV18 and TRBJ1-5; a possible D gene is TRBD1 (5 bases). The CDR3 is made up of 15 amino acids. The germline CDR1 and CDR2 sequences are KGHSH and LQKENI. V was cut by 3 bases and J by 1 base, with 10 bases left in between. Written as DNA, the CDR3 is TGTGCCAGCTCACCGCCGGGGGGAAGCAATCAGCCCCAGCATTTT. Translating it yields CASSPPGGSNQPQHF.

The chain links TRBV11-1 to TRBJ1-1; 7 positions agree with TRBD1. The CDR3 has 16 residues. Per germline, CDR1 SGHAT and CDR2 FQDESV (reference sequence). The trim removed 5 bases at V and 4 bases at J, leaving 13 bases unmatched. The CDR3 DNA follows: TGTGCCAGCAGCCGTGGGCCAGGGGGTAGTCTCACTGAAGCTTTCTTT. Translating gives CASSRGPGGSLTEAFF.

The chain recombines TRBV9 with TRBJ2-1; TRBD2 agrees at 7 bases. The junction had 25 bases not matched to a gene; V was cut back by 4 bases and J by 3 bases. CDR3 length: 21 residues. CDR1 SGDLS and CDR2 YYNGEE come from the germline V gene. The CDR3 bases are TGTGCCAGCAGCCCCCGGCCCCTAGCGGCACCCCCCCCATACTTCTACAATGAGCAGTTCTTC. Encoded protein: CASSPRPLAAPPPYFYNEQFF. The variable domain in full, completed from reference TRBV9 and TRBJ2-1, reads DSGVTQTPKHLITATGQRVTLRCSPRSGDLSVYWYQQSLDQGLQFLIQYYNGEERAKGNILERFSAQQFPDLHSELNLSSLELGDSALYFCASSPRPLAAPPPYFYNEQFFGPGTRLTVL.

The V and J genes are TRBV7-9 and TRBJ2-1, with D possibly called TRBD1 or TRBD2 (6 bases each). CDR3 length equals 16 residues. Germline CDR1 and CDR2: SEHNR and FQNEAQ (reference sequence). Trimming shortened V by 0 bases and J by 2 bases, and 11 bases separated the two germline ends. CDR3 amino acids: CASSLARGPTYNEQFF. The CDR3 region has the DNA TGTGCCAGCAGCTTAGCTCGGGGGCCAACCTACAATGAGCAGTTCTTC.

With regard to this clone: In the same sample, other DNA sequences code for this CDR3. The chain carries TRBV28 and TRBJ1-1; 7 positions match TRBD1. The CDR3 loop spans 14 amino acids. With V trimmed by 2 bases and J by 0 bases, 0 bases remained unmatched. Germline CDR1 and CDR2: MDHEN and SYDVKM. The CDR3 region has the DNA TGTGCCAGCAGTTTAACAGGGGTGAACACTGAAGCTTTCTTT. This codes for CASSLTGVNTEAFF.

The gene calls are TRBV30 and TRBJ2-5, with 10 bases fitting TRBD2. The J segment lost 4 bases and the V segment lost 2 bases, leaving 7 bases of the junction unmatched. The CDR3 runs to 15 residues. CDR1 and CDR2 from the germline V gene are GTSNPN and SVGIG (reference sequence). DNA for the CDR3: TGTGCCTGGAGTCCACTAGCGGGGATCCCAGAGACCCAGTACTTC. Its protein product is CAWSPLAGIPETQYF.